Presented here are 32 T cell receptor beta chains from one specimen sequenced in a study of Tregs in tolerant kidney transplant recipients. Clones were sequenced by immunoSEQ multiplex PCR, and TCRdb holds only the in-frame ones, with some missing. Among about 78,000 clones listed, about 91% were seen once. This material consisted of Tregs from blood, taken before the transplant. These receptors were taken from a human donor who received a combined kidney and bone marrow transplant.

The CDR3 here is CASSQTGGLQETQYF. Written as DNA, the CDR3 is TGTGCCAGCAGCCAAACAGGGGGCTTACAAGAGACCCAGTACTTC. V gene TRBV5-4 combines with J gene TRBJ2-5, with 9 positions matching TRBD1. The germline gives CDR1 SGHNT, CDR2 YYREEE (reference sequence). This CDR3 is built from 15 residues. Trimming at V came to 4 bases and at J to 2 bases, leaving 6 bases not matched to a gene. Filled out from reference TRBV5-4 and TRBJ2-5, the complete variable domain reads ETGVTQSPTHLIKTRGQQVTLRCSSQSGHNTVSWYQQALGQGPQFIFQYYREEENGRGNFPPRFSGLQFPNYSSELNVNALELDDSALYLCASSQTGGLQETQYFGPGTRLLVL.

The rearrangement links TRBV11-2 to TRBJ1-1; D uncertain. V lost 4 bases and J lost 0, with 12 bases in between. This CDR3 spans 15 amino acids. Per the germline V gene, CDR1 is SGHAT and CDR2 is FQNNGV. Here the CDR3 reads CASSSRTTVNTEAFF. The CDR3 region has the DNA TGTGCCAGCAGCTCTCGGACGACTGTGAACACTGAAGCTTTCTTT. Supplemented by reference TRBV11-2 and TRBJ1-1, the full variable domain reads EAGVAQSPRYKIIEKRQSVAFWCNPISGHATLYWYQQILGQGPKLLIQFQNNGVVDDSQLPKDRFSAERLKGVDSTLKIQPAKLEDSAVYLCASSSRTTVNTEAFFGQGTRLTVV.

This chain connects TRBV5-1 to TRBJ2-1; D uncertain. Trimming cost V 0 bases and J 2 bases, with 9 bases left between them. The CDR3 consists of 15 residues. CDR1 is SGHRS, CDR2 YFSETQ, per germline. DNA of the CDR3: TGCGCCAGCAGCTTGGGTCAGGAAGCCTACAATGAGCAGTTCTTC. It codes for CASSLGQEAYNEQFF.

The chain recombines TRBV28 with TRBJ2-1; D remains unclear. Germline values: CDR1 MDHEN, CDR2 SYDVKM. There are 16 residues in the CDR3. With 1 base removed from V and 1 base from J, the gap between germline ends came to 11 bases. The DNA for the CDR3 is TGTGCCAGCAGTTTATCAGTAGCAGCATCCTACAATGAGCAGTTCTTC. Translation gives CASSLSVAASYNEQFF.

J is TRBJ2-1 and V is TRBV27; 9 bases are shared with TRBD1. Germline V gene lookup returns CDR1 MNHEY and CDR2 SMNVEV (reference sequence). The CDR3 consists of 15 residues. Unmatched junction bases numbered 9, after V lost 3 bases and J lost 9 bases. This chain's CDR3 is CASSFYGTGISEQFF. DNA of the CDR3: TGTGCCAGCAGTTTTTACGGGACAGGGATTAGTGAGCAGTTCTTC.

The rearrangement joins TRBV6-1 to TRBJ2-3; the D call may be TRBD1 or TRBD2 (5 bases each). Per germline, CDR1 MNHNS and CDR2 SASEGT. The V end was cut by 6 bases, the J end by 4 bases, with 11 bases between. The CDR3 is made up of 13 amino acids. The CDR3 DNA reads TGTGCCAGCAGCAGGGAGAGGGCAGATACGCAGTATTTT. Protein sequence: CASSRERADTQYF.

The rearrangement joins TRBV7-2 to TRBJ2-7; 13 nucleotides agree with TRBD2. The CDR3 is 18 residues long. V lost 0 bases to trimming and J lost 3 bases; unmatched junction nucleotides: 8. CDR1 and CDR2 from the germline V gene are SGHTA and FQGNSA. The CDR3 region has the DNA TGTGCCAGCAGCTTAGCGAGGACTAGCGGGAGAACTCGCTACGAGCAGTACTTC. Protein product: CASSLARTSGRTRYEQYF.

The V call is TRBV15, the J call TRBJ1-4, with D unclear. This CDR3 contains 12 residues. Per the germline V gene, CDR1 is LNHNV and CDR2 is YYDKDF (reference sequence). Trimming took 4 bases from V and 7 from J, leaving 7 bases between them. CDR3 loop: CATSTELEKLFF. The CDR3 DNA reads as TGTGCCACCAGCACAGAGCTTGAAAAACTGTTTTTT.

V is TRBV29-1 and J is TRBJ1-1, with D uncertain. V lost 6 bases to trimming and J lost 0 bases, with 8 bases between them. This CDR3 is 12 amino acids long. Germline V gives CDR1 SQVTM, CDR2 ANQGSEA. The CDR3: CSVRTVNTEAFF. For the CDR3, the DNA is TGCAGCGTCAGGACGGTGAACACTGAAGCTTTCTTT.

This sequence joins TRBV6-5 and TRBJ2-5; TRBD1 matches at 8 bases. This CDR3 has 15 amino acids. V trimming: 5 bases; J trimming: 3 bases; junction bases outside the gene matches: 8. CDR1 is MNHEY and CDR2 is SVGAGI in the germline V gene. In DNA form, the CDR3 reads TGTGCCAGCAGTAAAAATCCGGGACAGGAAGAGACCCAGTACTTC. Amino acids: CASSKNPGQEETQYF.

The CDR3 DNA reads as TGTGCCAGCACTGAGTCTGGGGGGAACACTGAAGCTTTCTTT. Translating it yields CASTESGGNTEAFF. The rearrangement links TRBV27 to TRBJ1-1; D is possibly TRBD1 (5 bases). The length of the CDR3 is 14 residues. Trimming took 7 bases from V and 1 from J, leaving 13 bases between them. Per germline, CDR1 MNHEY and CDR2 SMNVEV (reference sequence).

V gene TRBV7-9 combines with J gene TRBJ2-1; D uncertain. Looked up from germline, CDR1 is SEHNR and CDR2 is FQNEAQ (reference sequence). The CDR3 length is 9 residues. Trimming shortened V by 1 base and J by 11 bases, and 0 bases separated the two germline ends. CDR3 sequence reads: CASSLEQFF. In DNA form, the CDR3 reads TGTGCCAGCAGCTTAGAGCAGTTCTTC.

The chain couples TRBV2 to TRBJ2-1; 8 bases fit TRBD2. Germline V lookup: CDR1 SNHLY, CDR2 FYNNEI. V gave up 0 bases and J gave up 7 bases; unmatched junction bases: 8. The CDR3 runs to 16 residues. The CDR3 DNA follows: TGTGCCAGCAGTGAAGCGCTTCCGGGAGGGAAGAATGAGCAGTTCTTC. Translating gives CASSEALPGGKNEQFF.

The rearrangement joins TRBV30 to TRBJ1-2; 9 bases agree with TRBD1. The ends lost 3 bases at V and 7 bases at J; junction bases unmatched: 9. Germline values: CDR1 GTSNPN, CDR2 SVGIG (reference sequence). There are 14 residues in the CDR3. CDR3 nucleotide sequence: TGTGCCTGGAGGAGGACAGGGGTCGTCTCTGGCTACACCTTC. The encoded protein is CAWRRTGVVSGYTF.

This rearrangement joins TRBV7-3 to TRBJ2-7; 8 bases map to TRBD2. Germline CDR1 and CDR2: SGHTA and FQGTGA. The CDR3 has 15 residues. The ends lost 5 bases at V and 6 bases at J; junction bases unmatched: 12. This chain's CDR3 is CASSPTPGRAGEQYF. The CDR3, as DNA: TGTGCCAGCAGCCCGACCCCCGGGAGGGCGGGCGAGCAGTACTTC.

V usage is TRBV6-1 and J usage is TRBJ1-2; D gene ambiguous. The CDR3 is 14 amino acids. From germline, CDR1 is MNHNS and CDR2 SASEGT. V dropped 1 base and J dropped 3 bases, with 9 bases sitting between them. CDR3 loop: CASSEGPVDYGYTF. CDR3 in DNA: TGTGCCAGCAGTGAAGGCCCCGTGGACTATGGCTACACCTTC.

The chain carries TRBV18 and TRBJ1-2; D not resolved. Germline CDR1 and CDR2: KGHSH and LQKENI. The V end lost 3 bases, the J end lost 2 bases, and 10 bases lay between the germline ends. The CDR3 extends over 14 amino acids. The CDR3: CASSPSRVNYGYTF. The CDR3 nucleotides read TGTGCCAGCTCACCGTCTCGGGTGAACTATGGCTACACCTTC.

The chain joins TRBV18 to TRBJ2-1; D might be TRBD1 (5 bases). CDR1 is KGHSH and CDR2 is LQKENI in the germline V gene. CDR3 length: 15 residues. Trimming shortened V by 2 bases and J by 2 bases, and 10 bases separated the two germline ends. DNA of the CDR3: TGTGCCAGCTCACCAAGTCTAGGGGCCTACAATGAGCAGTTCTTC. Protein sequence: CASSPSLGAYNEQFF.

The chain recombines TRBV5-1 with TRBJ1-3; 7 nucleotides agree with TRBD1. The germline CDR1 and CDR2 sequences are SGHRS and YFSETQ. V lost 3 bases, J lost 2 bases, and 2 bases stayed unmatched. The CDR3 has 14 amino acids. CDR3 region: CASSSGTAGNTIYF. CDR3 in DNA: TGCGCCAGCAGCTCAGGGACAGCTGGAAACACCATATATTTT.

The rearrangement joins TRBV7-2 to TRBJ2-5; TRBD2 matches at 7 bases. The DNA end is more similar to TRBJ2-7, so the J call may be wrong. Germline-derived CDR1 and CDR2 are SGHTA and FQGNSA. There are 16 residues in the CDR3. This CDR3 reads CASSSHVPGGSYEQYF. DNA of the CDR3: TGTGCCAGCAGCTCACACGTTCCTGGCGGGAGCTACGAGCAGTACTTC.

The V call is TRBV19, the J call TRBJ2-1; a weak D match, TRBD1 (6 bases). V was pared by 4 bases and J by 0 bases, with 13 bases between. Germline V gene data show CDR1 as LNHDA and CDR2 as SQIVND (reference sequence). CDR3 size: 16 residues. CDR3 coding DNA: TGTGCCAGTAGTAGCCCCGGGACAAACTCCTACAATGAGCAGTTCTTC. It translates to CASSSPGTNSYNEQFF.

The chain has TRBV30 and TRBJ2-3; D might be TRBD2 (7 bases). Germline CDR1 is GTSNPN and CDR2 is SVGIG (reference sequence). The V and J ends lost 3 bases and 6 bases respectively, with 16 bases between them. The CDR3 contains 14 residues. CDR3 amino acids: CAWRVPGRGDTQYF. CDR3 nucleotides: TGTGCCTGGAGGGTACCGGGGAGGGGGGATACGCAGTATTTT. Filled out from reference TRBV30 and TRBJ2-3, the complete variable domain reads SQTIHQWPATLVQPVGSPLSLECTVEGTSNPNLYWYRQAAGRGLQLLFYSVGIGQISSEVPQNLSASRPQDRQFILSSKKLLLSDSGFYLCAWRVPGRGDTQYFGPGTRLTVL.

J is TRBJ2-5 and V is TRBV4-3, with 8 bases that match TRBD1. With V trimmed by 2 bases and J by 5 bases, 4 bases remained unmatched. This CDR3 is 14 amino acids long. Germline V lookup: CDR1 LGHNA, CDR2 YSLEER. CDR3 sequence (DNA): TGCGCCAGCAGCCAACGAACAGGGGGGGAGACCCAGTACTTC. It specifies CASSQRTGGETQYF.

As for this clone: The identical CDR3 is also encoded by other nucleotide sequences in the sample. V gene TRBV5-6 combines with J gene TRBJ1-1; D possibly corresponds to TRBD1 (6 bases). V lost 3 bases and J 0 bases, leaving 12 bases between the germline ends. The CDR3 length is 15 residues. Looked up from germline, CDR1 is SGHDT and CDR2 is YYEEEE. As DNA, the CDR3 is TGTGCCAGCAGCTCACCGGGACAACTGAACACTGAAGCTTTCTTT. As protein: CASSSPGQLNTEAFF.

In its sample, this clone was seen once. The chain joins TRBV4-3 to TRBJ2-1, with a weak D call TRBD1 (6 bases). The V gene's germline CDR1 is LGHNA and CDR2 YSLEER. Trimming removed 2 bases from V and 10 bases from J, with 6 bases in between. This CDR3 is 11 amino acids long. This chain's CDR3 is CASSQTGEQFF. The CDR3, as DNA: TGCGCCAGCAGCCAAACAGGGGAGCAGTTCTTC.

The chain has TRBV12-5 and TRBJ2-1; D is possibly TRBD1 (5 bases). The CDR3 is 15 residues long. The V end lost 4 bases, the J end lost 0 bases, and 10 bases lay between the germline ends. The germline CDR1 and CDR2 sequences are LGHNT and FRNRAP. CDR3 in amino acids: CASGSGRVSYNEQFF. The CDR3 DNA follows: TGTGCTAGTGGTTCAGGCAGGGTCTCCTACAATGAGCAGTTCTTC. Based on the CDR3 plus reference TRBV12-5 and TRBJ2-1, the full variable domain is DARVTQTPRHKVTEMGQEVTMRCQPILGHNTVFWYRQTMMQGLELLAYFRNRAPLDDSGMPKDRFSAEMPDATLATLKIQPSEPRDSAVYFCASGSGRVSYNEQFFGPGTRLTVL.

Note on this clone: The junction departs from germline at one end; a sequencing error may be responsible. This chain connects TRBV18 to TRBJ2-2; D not resolved. The CDR3 totals 12 residues. The germline CDR1 and CDR2 sequences are KGHSH and LQKENI. The DNA for the CDR3 is TGTGCCAGCCCACCACCCACCGGGGAGCTGTTTTTT. Translated, it gives CASPPPTGELFF.

The gene calls are TRBV28 and TRBJ2-5; TRBD2 matches at 9 bases. The germline gives CDR1 MDHEN, CDR2 SYDVKM. V shed 3 bases and J 3 bases; nucleotides not matched to a gene: 5. The CDR3 consists of 15 residues. CDR3 amino acids: CASSFPTSGEETQYF. The CDR3 bases are TGTGCCAGCAGTTTCCCGACTAGCGGCGAAGAGACCCAGTACTTC.

The chain employs TRBV2 and TRBJ1-5, with a tentative D call TRBD1 (5 bases). Trimming took off 2 bases at V and 3 bases at J, with 11 bases between the two ends. Germline loops: CDR1 SNHLY, CDR2 FYNNEI. This CDR3 comprises 15 residues. CDR3 residues: CASSETRGYNQPQHF. DNA for the CDR3: TGTGCCAGCAGTGAAACCCGGGGGTACAATCAGCCCCAGCATTTT.

The sample holds one count of this clone. The chain has TRBV10-2 and TRBJ1-1, with D tentatively TRBD1 (5 bases). V was pared by 8 bases and J by 1 base, with 17 bases between. Per the germline V gene, CDR1 is WSHSY and CDR2 is SAAADI. The CDR3 covers 15 residues. Here the CDR3 reads CASLSLTAENTEAFF. The CDR3 DNA follows: TGCGCCAGCCTGTCTTTGACAGCTGAGAACACTGAAGCTTTCTTT.

The rearrangement uses TRBV6-1 and TRBJ1-2; D remains unclear. Germline CDR1 is MNHNS and CDR2 is SASEGT. The CDR3 covers 15 residues. Trimming removed 3 bases at V and 12 bases at J, with 23 bases between. For the CDR3, the DNA is TGTGCCAGCAGTGACCCAGAGGGCGCAGTATCCTACAACACCTTC. It yields the protein CASSDPEGAVSYNTF.

The gene calls are TRBV18 and TRBJ1-4; 7 bases are a match to TRBD1. V lost 0 bases to trimming and J lost 3 bases; unmatched junction nucleotides: 1. This CDR3 region has 15 residues. Germline V lookup: CDR1 KGHSH, CDR2 LQKENI. CDR3 protein: CASSPPGQPNEKLFF. CDR3 coding DNA: TGTGCCAGCTCACCACCGGGACAGCCTAATGAAAAACTGTTTTTT. Based on the CDR3 plus reference TRBV18 and TRBJ1-4, the full variable domain is NAGVMQNPRHLVRRRGQEARLRCSPMKGHSHVYWYRQLPEEGLKFMVYLQKENIIDESGMPKERFSAEFPKEGPSILRIQQVVRGDSAAYFCASSPPGQPNEKLFFGSGTQLSVL.